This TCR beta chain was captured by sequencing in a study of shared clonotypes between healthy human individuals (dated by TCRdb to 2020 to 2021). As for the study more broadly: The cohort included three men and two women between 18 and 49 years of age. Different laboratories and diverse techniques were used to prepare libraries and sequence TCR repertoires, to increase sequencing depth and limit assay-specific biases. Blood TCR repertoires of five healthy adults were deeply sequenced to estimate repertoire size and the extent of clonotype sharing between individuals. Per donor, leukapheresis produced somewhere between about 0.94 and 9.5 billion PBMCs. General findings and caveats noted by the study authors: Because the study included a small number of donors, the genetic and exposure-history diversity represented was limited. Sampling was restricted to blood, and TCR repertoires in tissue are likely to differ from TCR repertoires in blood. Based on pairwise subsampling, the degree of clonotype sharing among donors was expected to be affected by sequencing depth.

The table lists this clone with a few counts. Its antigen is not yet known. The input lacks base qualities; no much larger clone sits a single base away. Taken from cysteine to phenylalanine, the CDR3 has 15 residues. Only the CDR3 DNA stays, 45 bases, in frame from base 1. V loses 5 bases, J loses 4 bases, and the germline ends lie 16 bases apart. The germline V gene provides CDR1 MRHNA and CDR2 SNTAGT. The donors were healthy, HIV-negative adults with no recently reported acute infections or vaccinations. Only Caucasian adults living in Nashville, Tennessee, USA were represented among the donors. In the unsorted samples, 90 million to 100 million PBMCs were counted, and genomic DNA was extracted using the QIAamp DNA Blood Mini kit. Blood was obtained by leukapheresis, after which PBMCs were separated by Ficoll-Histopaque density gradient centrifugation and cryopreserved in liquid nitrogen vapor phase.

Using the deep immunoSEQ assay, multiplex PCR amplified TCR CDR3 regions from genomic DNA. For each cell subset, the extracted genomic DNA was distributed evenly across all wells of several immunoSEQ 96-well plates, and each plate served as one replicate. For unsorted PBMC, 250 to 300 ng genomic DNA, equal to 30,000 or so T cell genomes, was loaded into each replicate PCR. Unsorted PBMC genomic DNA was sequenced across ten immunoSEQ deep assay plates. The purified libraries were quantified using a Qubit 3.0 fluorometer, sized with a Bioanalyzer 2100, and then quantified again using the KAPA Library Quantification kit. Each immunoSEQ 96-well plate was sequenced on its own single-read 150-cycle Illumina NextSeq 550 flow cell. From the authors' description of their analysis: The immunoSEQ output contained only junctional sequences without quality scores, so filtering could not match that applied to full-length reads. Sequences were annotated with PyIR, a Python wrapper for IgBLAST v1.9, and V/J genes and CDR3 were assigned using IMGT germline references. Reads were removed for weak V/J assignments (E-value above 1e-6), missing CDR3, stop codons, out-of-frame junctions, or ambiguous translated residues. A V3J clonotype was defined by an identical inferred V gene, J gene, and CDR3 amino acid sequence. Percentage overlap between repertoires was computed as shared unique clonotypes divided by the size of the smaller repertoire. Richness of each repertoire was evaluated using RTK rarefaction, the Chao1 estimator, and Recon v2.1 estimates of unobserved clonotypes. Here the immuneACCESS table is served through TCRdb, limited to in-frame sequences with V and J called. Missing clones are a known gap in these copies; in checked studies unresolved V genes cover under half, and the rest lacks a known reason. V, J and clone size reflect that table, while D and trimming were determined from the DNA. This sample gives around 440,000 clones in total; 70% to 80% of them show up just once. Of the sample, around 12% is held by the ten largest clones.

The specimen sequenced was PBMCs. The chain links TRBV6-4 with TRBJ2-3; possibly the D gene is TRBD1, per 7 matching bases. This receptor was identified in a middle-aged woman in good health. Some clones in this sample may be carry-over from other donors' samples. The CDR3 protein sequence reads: CASSQGGLRPDTQYF. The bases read TGTGCCAGCAGTCAGGGGGGTCTGCGCCCAGATACGCAGTATTTT.